This TCR beta chain was sequenced during a study of quantifying T cell responses using KT2 cells. Study details: Reverse transcription used primers in the TCR alpha and beta constant regions. The second PCR ran as a qPCR until a predetermined fluorescence threshold was reached. Study-wide findings and caveats: Very high KT2 spike-in numbers caused saturation in KT2 sequence detection.

Comments on this clonotype: Antigen specificity is unknown.

An oligo carrying a UMI was ligated to the cDNA 3' end. First-round PCR used roughly 4 cycles and beta primers RC1.1 and RC1.2 covering TRBC1 and TRBC2. TCRdb analysed the UMI-ligation and nested PCR reads with MiXCR anew, one entry per CDR3 protein. The repertoire holds 31,000 or so distinct CDR3 sequences, with approximately 10% as singletons. The sample is PBMC spiked with counted cells of clone KT2. Different KT2-to-PBMC ratios were created with a constant PBMC count. This CDR3 region has 15 residues. The germline V gene encodes CDR1 SGHTA and CDR2 FQGNSA. V was cut by 1 base and J by 4 bases, with 11 bases left in between.

The sequencing sample was made of PBMCs spiked with cells of the T cell clone KT2. This clonotype was obtained from a human donor. The chain joins TRBV7-2 to TRBJ2-1; D remains ambiguous. The CDR3, as DNA: TGTGCCAGCAGCTTAGGGGCTATAACTTACAATGAGCAGTTCTTC. This translates into CASSLGAITYNEQFF.